This T cell receptor (beta chain) originates from a study of T-cell reconstitution after alpha-beta-depleted transplantation in children. Unique molecular identifiers were incorporated during preparation of the TCRbeta library. TCRdb re-derived calls from the PCR reads in MiXCR, one entry per CDR3 protein. The sample includes approximately 200,000 distinct CDR3 sequences, roughly 6.5% seen only once; the top ten take roughly 4.7%. This clonotype was counted many times. The target antigen is unknown. The V gene lost 7 bases and the J gene lost 0 bases, with 22 bases spanning the gap. The V gene's germline CDR1 is SQVTM and CDR2 ANQGSEA. This CDR3 comprises 16 residues. Regarding the study as a whole: T cells produced anew were the main source of T-cell counts and diversity one year after transplant. Surviving recipient T cells and thymic progenitors accounted for the high day-60 TCRbeta diversity observed in some patients. Several hundred rapidly expanded clones from non-depleted graft cells reportedly supplied alpha-beta T cells about two months post-transplant.

The J gene is TRBJ2-7, the V gene TRBV29-1; no definite D call. The specimen was PBMCs, collected before TCRalphabeta/CD19-depleted stem cell transplant. This TCR came from a girl in the first two years of life with combined immunodeficiency, due to receive a stem cell transplant. The CDR3: CSARPGPNTRSYEQYF. CDR3 in DNA: TGCAGCGCTCGCCCCGGACCCAATACCCGCTCCTACGAGCAGTACTTC.